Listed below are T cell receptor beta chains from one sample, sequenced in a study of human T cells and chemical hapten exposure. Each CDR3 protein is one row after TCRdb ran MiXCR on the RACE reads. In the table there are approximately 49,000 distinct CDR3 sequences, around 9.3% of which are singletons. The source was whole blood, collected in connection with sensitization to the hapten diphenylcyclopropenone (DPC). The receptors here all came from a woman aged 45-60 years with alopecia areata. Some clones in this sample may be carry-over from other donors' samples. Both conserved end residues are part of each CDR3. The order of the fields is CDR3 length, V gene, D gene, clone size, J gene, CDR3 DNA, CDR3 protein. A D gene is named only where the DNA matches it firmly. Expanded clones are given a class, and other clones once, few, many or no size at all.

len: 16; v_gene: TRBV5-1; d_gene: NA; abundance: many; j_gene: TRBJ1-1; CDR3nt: TGCGCCAGCAGCTCGGAAACAGGGAGCATGAACACTGAAGCTTTCTTT; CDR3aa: CASSSETGSMNTEAFF
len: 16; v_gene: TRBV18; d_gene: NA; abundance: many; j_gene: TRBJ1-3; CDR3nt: TGTGCCAGCTCACCAGCCAGGCAGTCCTCTGGAAACACCATATATTTT; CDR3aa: CASSPARQSSGNTIYF
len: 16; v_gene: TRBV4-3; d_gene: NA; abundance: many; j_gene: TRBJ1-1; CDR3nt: TGCGCCAGCAGCCAGACCCAGAATACTATGAACACTGAAGCTTTCTTT; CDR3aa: CASSQTQNTMNTEAFF
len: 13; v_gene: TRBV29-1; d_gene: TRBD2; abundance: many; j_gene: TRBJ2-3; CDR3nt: TGCAGCGTTTCTAGCGGGGCCACAGATACGCAGTATTTT; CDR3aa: CSVSSGATDTQYF
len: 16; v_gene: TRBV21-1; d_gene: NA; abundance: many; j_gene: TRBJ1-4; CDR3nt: TGTGCCAGCAGCAAACCCGAATCGTGTCCGGGGGAAAAACTGTTTTTT; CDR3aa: CASSKPESCPGEKLFF
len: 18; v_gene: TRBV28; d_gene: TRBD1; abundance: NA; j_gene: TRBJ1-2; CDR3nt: TGTGCCAGCAGCGGTGAAATTAGTCGTAGGGGGCGAGGATATGGCTACACCTTC; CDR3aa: CASSGEISRRGRGYGYTF
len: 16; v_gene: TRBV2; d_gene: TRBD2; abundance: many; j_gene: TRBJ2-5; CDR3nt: TGTGCCAGCAGGAGAGGGACTAGCGGGAGACAAGAGACCCAGTACTTC; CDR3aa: CASRRGTSGRQETQYF
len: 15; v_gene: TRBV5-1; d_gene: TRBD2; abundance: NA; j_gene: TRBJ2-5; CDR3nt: TGCGCCAGCACCATAGCGGGAGGGGACCAAGAGACCCAGTACTTC; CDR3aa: CASTIAGGDQETQYF
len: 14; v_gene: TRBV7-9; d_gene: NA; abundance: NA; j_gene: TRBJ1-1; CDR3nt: TGTGCCAGCAGCCAGGACGGGGCGGACACTGAAGCTTTCTTT; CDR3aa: CASSQDGADTEAFF
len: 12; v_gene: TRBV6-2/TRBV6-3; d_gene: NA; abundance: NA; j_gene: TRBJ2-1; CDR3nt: TGTGCCAGCAGTTACTCCCCTAATGAGCAGTTCTTC; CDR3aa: CASSYSPNEQFF
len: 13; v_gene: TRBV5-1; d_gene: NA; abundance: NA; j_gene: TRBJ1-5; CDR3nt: TGCGCCAGCAGCTTGGGGGATAATCAGCCCCAGCATTTT; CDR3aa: CASSLGDNQPQHF
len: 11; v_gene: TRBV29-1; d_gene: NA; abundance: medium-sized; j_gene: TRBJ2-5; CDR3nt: TGCAGCGTTAAAAACGGGGAGACCCAGTACTTC; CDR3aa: CSVKNGETQYF
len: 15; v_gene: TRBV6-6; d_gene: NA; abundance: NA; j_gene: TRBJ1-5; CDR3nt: TGTGCCAGCAGTTACCGGGCAGAGCGCAATCAGCCCCAGCATTTT; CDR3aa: CASSYRAERNQPQHF
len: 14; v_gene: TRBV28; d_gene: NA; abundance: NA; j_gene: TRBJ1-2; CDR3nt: TGTGCCAGCAGTTTGCCCGACAGGAACTATGGCTACACCTTC; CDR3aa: CASSLPDRNYGYTF
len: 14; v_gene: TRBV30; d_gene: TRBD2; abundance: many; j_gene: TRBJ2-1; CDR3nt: TGTGCCTGGAAGAACTTCGCGGGACTAATTGAGCAGTTCTTC; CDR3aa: CAWKNFAGLIEQFF
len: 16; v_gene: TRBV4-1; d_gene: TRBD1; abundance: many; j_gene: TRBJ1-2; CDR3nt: TGCGCCAGCAGCCAAGACCTTGGACAGGCGGCCTATGGCTACACCTTC; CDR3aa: CASSQDLGQAAYGYTF
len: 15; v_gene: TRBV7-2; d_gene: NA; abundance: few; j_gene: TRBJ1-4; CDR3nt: TGTGCCAGCAGCCCAACAGCCTCCAAGGGCGAAAAACTGTTTTTT; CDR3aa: CASSPTASKGEKLFF
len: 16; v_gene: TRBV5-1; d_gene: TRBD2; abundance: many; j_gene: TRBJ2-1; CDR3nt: TGCGCCAGCAGCTTCCCGACTAGCGGGACCTACAATGAGCAGTTCTTC; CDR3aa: CASSFPTSGTYNEQFF
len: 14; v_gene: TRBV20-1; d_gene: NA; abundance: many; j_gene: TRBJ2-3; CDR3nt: TGCAGTGCTGTGAGCGGTTCTAGCACAGATACGCAGTATTTT; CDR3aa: CSAVSGSSTDTQYF
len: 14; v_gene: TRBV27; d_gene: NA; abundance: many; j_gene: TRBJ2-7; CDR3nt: TGTGCCAGCAGTCTAACGAGAGGGCCGGGCGAGCAGTACTTC; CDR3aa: CASSLTRGPGEQYF
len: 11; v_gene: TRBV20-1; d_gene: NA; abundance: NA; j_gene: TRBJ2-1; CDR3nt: TGCAGTGCTAGAACTGGTTCCCTCCAGTTCTTC; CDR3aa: CSARTGSLQFF
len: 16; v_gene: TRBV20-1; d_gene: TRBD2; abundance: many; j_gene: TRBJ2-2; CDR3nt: TGCAGTGCTAGAACGGGACTAGCGGGAGGTGCCGGGGAGCTGTTTTTT; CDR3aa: CSARTGLAGGAGELFF
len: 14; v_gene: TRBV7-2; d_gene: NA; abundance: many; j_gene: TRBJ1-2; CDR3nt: TGTGCCAGCAGCCTTACCCTGGATAACTATGGCTACACCTTC; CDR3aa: CASSLTLDNYGYTF
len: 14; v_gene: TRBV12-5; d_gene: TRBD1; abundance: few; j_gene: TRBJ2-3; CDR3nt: TGTGCTAGTGGTAAGGGACAGGTGGAAGATACGCAGTATTTT; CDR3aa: CASGKGQVEDTQYF
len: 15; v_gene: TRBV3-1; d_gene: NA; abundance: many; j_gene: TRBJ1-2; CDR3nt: TGTGCCAGCAGCCAAGATACCGGGGTGAACTATGGCTACACCTTC; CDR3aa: CASSQDTGVNYGYTF
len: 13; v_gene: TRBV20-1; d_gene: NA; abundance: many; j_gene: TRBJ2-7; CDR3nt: TGCAGTGCTAGACAGACGGAAGCCTACGAGCAGTACTTC; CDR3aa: CSARQTEAYEQYF
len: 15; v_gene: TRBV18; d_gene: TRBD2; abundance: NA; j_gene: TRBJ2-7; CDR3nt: TGTGCCAGCTCACCCCGGACTAGCGGGTCCTACGAGCAGTACTTC; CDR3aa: CASSPRTSGSYEQYF
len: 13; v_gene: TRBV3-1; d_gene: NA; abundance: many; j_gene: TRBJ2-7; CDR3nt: TGTGCCAGCAGCCGGGGACACTTCTACGAGCAGTACTTC; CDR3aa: CASSRGHFYEQYF
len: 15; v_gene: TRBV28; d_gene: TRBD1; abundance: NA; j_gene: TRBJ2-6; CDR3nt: TGTGCCAGCATCCAGGGGGCGCGTGGGGCCAACGTCCTGACTTTC; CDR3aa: CASIQGARGANVLTF
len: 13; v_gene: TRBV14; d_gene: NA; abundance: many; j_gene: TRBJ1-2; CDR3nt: TGTGCCAGCAGCCCCAGACCGAACTATGGCTACACCTTC; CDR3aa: CASSPRPNYGYTF
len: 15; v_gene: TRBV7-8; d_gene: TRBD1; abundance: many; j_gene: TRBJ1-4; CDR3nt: TGTGCCAGCAGCTCGAGGAGGGGACAGGTGGAAAAACTGTTTTTT; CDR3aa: CASSSRRGQVEKLFF
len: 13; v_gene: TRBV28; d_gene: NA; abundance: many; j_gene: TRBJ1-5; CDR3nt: TGTGCCAGCGAATGGTATAGCAATCAGCCCCAGCATTTT; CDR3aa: CASEWYSNQPQHF
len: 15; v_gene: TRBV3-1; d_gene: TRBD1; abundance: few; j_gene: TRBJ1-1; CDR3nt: TGTGCCAGCAGCCAAAGGGGGCGAGGGAGCACTGAAGCTTTCTTT; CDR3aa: CASSQRGRGSTEAFF
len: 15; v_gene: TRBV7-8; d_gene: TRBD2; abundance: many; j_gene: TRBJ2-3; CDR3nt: TGTGCCAGCAAGGTCCGGGAGGGAACGGCAGATACGCAGTATTTT; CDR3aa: CASKVREGTADTQYF
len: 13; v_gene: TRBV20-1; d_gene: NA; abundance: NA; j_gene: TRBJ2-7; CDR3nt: TGCAGTGCTCGATACACCGAGGGCGACGAGCAGTACTTC; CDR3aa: CSARYTEGDEQYF
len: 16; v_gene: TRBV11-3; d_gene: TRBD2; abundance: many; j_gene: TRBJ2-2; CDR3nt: TGTGCCAGCAGCGAGGGACTAGCGGGAGGTTCCGGGGAGCTGTTTTTT; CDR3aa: CASSEGLAGGSGELFF
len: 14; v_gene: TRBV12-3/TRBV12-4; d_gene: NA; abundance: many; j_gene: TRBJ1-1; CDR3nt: TGTGCCAGCAGTTTGTTTGAGGCACCAACTGAAGCTTTCTTT; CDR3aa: CASSLFEAPTEAFF
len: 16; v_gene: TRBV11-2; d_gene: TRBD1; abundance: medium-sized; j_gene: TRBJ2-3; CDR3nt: TGTGCCAGCAGCTCAAAGGACAGGGTCAGGACAGATACGCAGTATTTT; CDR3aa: CASSSKDRVRTDTQYF
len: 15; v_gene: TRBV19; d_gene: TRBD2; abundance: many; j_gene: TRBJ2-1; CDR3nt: TGTGCCAGTGGTTACGGGAGGGTCTCCTACAATGAGCAGTTCTTC; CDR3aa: CASGYGRVSYNEQFF
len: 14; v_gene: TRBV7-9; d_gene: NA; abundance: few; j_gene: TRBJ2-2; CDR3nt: TGTGCCAGCAGACTCCAGTCGGGCACCGGGGAGCTGTTTTTT; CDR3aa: CASRLQSGTGELFF
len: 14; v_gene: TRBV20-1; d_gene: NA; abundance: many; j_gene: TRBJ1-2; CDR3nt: TGCAGTGCTCACCCGGGAGAATCGCCCTATGGCTACACCTTC; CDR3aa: CSAHPGESPYGYTF
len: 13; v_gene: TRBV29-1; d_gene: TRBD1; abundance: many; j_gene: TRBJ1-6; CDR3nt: TGCAGCGTCGGGACAGGGAGGAATTCACCCCTCCACTTT; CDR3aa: CSVGTGRNSPLHF
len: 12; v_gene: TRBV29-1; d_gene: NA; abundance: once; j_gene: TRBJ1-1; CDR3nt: TGCAGCGTTGGAGGGTACGGAACTGAAGCTTTCTTT; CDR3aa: CSVGGYGTEAFF